A single sample is the source of the 19 T cell receptor beta chains below, sequenced in a study of T-cell reconstitution after alpha-beta-depleted transplantation in children. Preparation of the TCRbeta library used unique molecular identifiers. TCRdb recomputed calls from the PCR reads with MiXCR, one row per CDR3 protein. The sample lists 500,000 to 600,000 distinct CDR3 sequences, roughly a quarter occurring once. Sample: PBMCs, taken before TCRalphabeta/CD19-depleted stem cell transplant. The receptor set was obtained from a boy younger than two with Wiskott-Aldrich syndrome, due to receive a stem cell transplant.

This clonotype came up a few times. The rearrangement uses TRBV20-1 and TRBJ2-1; D is uncertain. The CDR3 has 15 amino acids. Germline V CDR1 and CDR2: DFQATT, SNEGSKA (reference sequence). Trimming removed 0 bases from V and 4 bases from J, with 13 bases in between. DNA of the CDR3: TGCAGTGCTAGAGATCTCCGCGACGCATACAATGAGCAGTTCTTC. This codes for CSARDLRDAYNEQFF.

The chain has TRBV13 and TRBJ2-1, with 7 bases that match TRBD1. The CDR3 extends over 15 amino acids. V was clipped by 5 bases and J by 5 bases; unmatched bases: 9. Germline V CDR1 and CDR2: PRHDT, FYEKMQ (reference sequence). The CDR3 bases are TGTGCCAGCAGCACCCTCCGGGACAGCAACAATGAGCAGTTCTTC. The encoded protein is CASSTLRDSNNEQFF.

The J gene is TRBJ2-7, the V gene TRBV5-1; D is perhaps TRBD2 (5 bases). CDR3 length: 12 amino acids. CDR1 and CDR2 from the germline V gene are SGHRS and YFSETQ. Trimming removed 7 bases at V and 3 bases at J, with 11 bases between. DNA for the CDR3: TGCGCCAGCTCTGAGGCGGGCTACGAGCAGTACTTC. It yields the protein CASSEAGYEQYF.

The J gene is TRBJ2-1, the V gene TRBV7-2; D is possibly TRBD1 (6 bases). V was cut by 1 base and J by 3 bases, with 16 bases left in between. The germline V gene encodes CDR1 SGHTA and CDR2 FQGNSA. CDR3 length equals 17 residues. As DNA, the CDR3 is TGTGCCAGCAGCTTAGGTCCTACAGGGTACGTCTACAATGAGCAGTTCTTC. It is translated as CASSLGPTGYVYNEQFF.

This clonotype was seen more than once but under ten times. The gene calls are TRBV6-5 and TRBJ2-3; no firm D call. The V gene lost 0 bases and the J gene lost 7 bases, with 8 bases spanning the gap. CDR1 and CDR2 (germline): MNHEY, SVGAGI. The CDR3 sequence is 13 residues long. The CDR3 sequence is CASSYSNRHTQYF. In DNA, the CDR3 is TGTGCCAGCAGTTACTCGAATAGACATACGCAGTATTTT.

Only one count was recorded for this clonotype. The chain links TRBV7-2 to TRBJ2-7; D remains ambiguous. V was clipped by 5 bases and J by 1 base, with 15 bases between them. CDR1 is SGHTA, CDR2 FQGNSA, per germline. This CDR3 comprises 15 residues. Here the CDR3 reads CASSPRREGSYEQYF. The CDR3, as DNA: TGTGCCAGCAGCCCACGGAGAGAAGGGTCCTACGAGCAGTACTTC.

In its sample, this clonotype was seen a few times. The DNA of the CDR3 is TGCGCCAGCGGAATCCTGGGCCCTGCTCCCGAGACCCAGTACTTC. Its protein product is CASGILGPAPETQYF. The gene calls are TRBV5-1 and TRBJ2-5, with D unclear. Deletions cut 7 bases from V and 5 bases from J, with 21 bases between. CDR3 length: 15 amino acids. Germline V gene data show CDR1 as SGHRS and CDR2 as YFSETQ. Full variable domain (rest looked up from reference TRBV5-1 and TRBJ2-5): KAGVTQTPRYLIKTRGQQVTLSCSPISGHRSVSWYQQTPGQGLQFLFEYFSETQRNKGNFPGRFSGRQFSNSRSEMNVSTLELGDSALYLCASGILGPAPETQYFGPGTRLLVL.

In this sample, this clonotype turned up a few times. The chain employs TRBV24-1 and TRBJ2-1, with D hard to call. Germline V gives CDR1 KGHDR, CDR2 SFDVKD. V shed 5 bases and J shed 10 bases, with 17 bases lying between them. This CDR3 region has 14 residues. CDR3 loop: CATSAVGWSGEQFF. Written as DNA, the CDR3 is TGTGCCACCAGTGCGGTTGGGTGGTCCGGAGAGCAGTTCTTC.

The chain recombines TRBV29-1 with TRBJ1-1; D is possibly TRBD1 (6 bases). This CDR3 has 13 residues. V was trimmed by 8 bases and J by 1 base, leaving 14 bases between them. Germline CDR1 SQVTM, CDR2 ANQGSEA. CDR3 region: CSTWGGANTEAFF. CDR3 coding DNA: TGCAGCACATGGGGGGGCGCGAACACTGAAGCTTTCTTT. Based on the CDR3 plus reference TRBV29-1 and TRBJ1-1, the full variable domain is SAVISQKPSRDICQRGTSLTIQCQVDSQVTMMFWYRQQPGQSLTLIATANQGSEATYESGFVIDKFPISRPNLTFSTLTVSNMSPEDSSIYLCSTWGGANTEAFFGQGTRLTVV.

This CDR3 is CASSPSRGRTEAFF. The CDR3 DNA reads TGTGCCAGCAGCCCATCCAGGGGAAGGACTGAAGCTTTCTTT. The genes are TRBV12-3 or TRBV12-4 and TRBJ1-1, with a weak D call TRBD1 (6 bases). The CDR3 runs to 14 residues. The germline V and J ends were trimmed by 6 bases and 5 bases, with 16 bases remaining between them.

V and J are TRBV24-1 and TRBJ1-4, with TRBD1 identical over 8 bases. From germline, CDR1 is KGHDR and CDR2 SFDVKD. This CDR3 is 13 amino acids long. V lost 10 bases to trimming and J lost 7 bases; unmatched junction nucleotides: 7. The CDR3 coding sequence is TGTGCCACGCGACAGGGGTGGGGTGAAAAACTGTTTTTT. Translated: CATRQGWGEKLFF.

This clonotype was recorded a few times. The rearrangement joins TRBV29-1 to TRBJ1-2; tentatively, D is TRBD1 (5 bases). This CDR3 is built from 15 residues. Germline V gene data show CDR1 as SQVTM and CDR2 as ANQGSEA. The V gene lost 3 bases and the J gene lost 0 bases, with 14 bases spanning the gap. As DNA, the CDR3 is TGCAGCGTTGACGGGGCAGCCCGAGCTAACTATGGCTACACCTTC. This translates into CSVDGAARANYGYTF. The full variable domain, rest sourced from reference TRBV29-1 and TRBJ1-2, is SAVISQKPSRDICQRGTSLTIQCQVDSQVTMMFWYRQQPGQSLTLIATANQGSEATYESGFVIDKFPISRPNLTFSTLTVSNMSPEDSSIYLCSVDGAARANYGYTFGSGTRLTVV.

This chain connects TRBV24-1 to TRBJ2-1; 13 positions match TRBD2. Trimming at V came to 4 bases and at J to 8 bases, leaving 7 bases not matched to a gene. Germline CDR1 KGHDR, CDR2 SFDVKD. The CDR3 totals 16 residues. The CDR3 sequence: CATSDPGLAGADEQFF. DNA for the CDR3: TGTGCCACCAGTGACCCTGGACTAGCGGGAGCGGATGAGCAGTTCTTC.

The chain employs TRBV7-9 and TRBJ1-2, with D tentatively TRBD1 (6 bases). V was clipped by 3 bases and J by 5 bases, with 13 bases between them. This CDR3 has 14 amino acids. Germline-derived CDR1 and CDR2 are SEHNR and FQNEAQ (reference sequence). DNA for the CDR3: TGTGCCAGCAGCTTTACAGGGACTTCATATGGCTACACCTTC. As protein: CASSFTGTSYGYTF.

The gene calls are TRBV6-1 and TRBJ2-7; 7 bases fit TRBD1. Germline assignment: CDR1 MNHNS and CDR2 SASEGT. With V trimmed by 7 bases and J by 2 bases, 8 bases remained unmatched. CDR3 length: 14 amino acids. CDR3 nucleotide sequence: TGTGCCAGCACCTTACAGGGGAAGGCCTACGAGCAGTACTTC. Translated, it gives CASTLQGKAYEQYF.

The rearrangement links TRBV10-3 to TRBJ2-1; the match to TRBD1 covers 8 bases. CDR3 length: 13 amino acids. V shed 7 bases, J shed 7 bases, and the junction held 6 bases outside the gene matches. Germline CDR1 ENHRY, CDR2 SYGVKD. The CDR3: CAITGQVGNEQFF. The CDR3 DNA is TGTGCCATCACGGGACAGGTCGGAAATGAGCAGTTCTTC.

The rearrangement uses TRBV10-3 and TRBJ2-5; D tentatively fits TRBD1 or TRBD2 (5 bases each). Germline assignment: CDR1 ENHRY and CDR2 SYGVKD. V was shortened by 2 bases and J by 1 base, with 11 bases between the two germline ends. This CDR3 contains 15 residues. The CDR3 nucleotides read TGTGCCATCAGTGAGCAGGGACGGACCCAAGAGACCCAGTACTTC. It codes for CAISEQGRTQETQYF.

This chain joins TRBV2 and TRBJ2-5, with 10 bases lining up with TRBD2. Germline V lookup: CDR1 SNHLY, CDR2 FYNNEI. The V segment lost 5 bases and the J segment 2 bases; nucleotides outside the gene matches: 8. CDR3 length: 16 amino acids. CDR3 loop: CASSRGWTSGQETQYF. Here the CDR3 DNA reads TGTGCCAGCAGTCGAGGGTGGACTAGCGGACAAGAGACCCAGTACTTC.

The V and J genes are TRBV7-2 and TRBJ2-5, with a tentative D call TRBD2 (7 bases). The CDR3 totals 12 residues. Germline CDR1 is SGHTA and CDR2 is FQGNSA. Trimming removed 5 bases from V and 4 bases from J, with 8 bases in between. CDR3 region: CASSGGAETQYF. In DNA, the CDR3 is TGTGCCAGCAGCGGGGGGGCAGAGACCCAGTACTTC.